This T cell receptor beta chain was sequenced during a study of T cell changes during pregnancy in multiple sclerosis. This CDR3 has 15 residues. V dropped 5 bases and J dropped 6; count of bases not matched to a gene: 7. The germline V gene encodes CDR1 SEHNR and CDR2 FQNEAQ (reference sequence). TCRdb's copy holds only in-frame clones and misses some; the assay was immunoSEQ multiplex PCR. The sample lists 55,000 to 85,000 clones; approximately 94% were seen once. Source: peripheral blood, taken in the third trimester of pregnancy. The sequence derives from a female donor with multiple sclerosis, enrolled in a pregnancy study. The V gene is TRBV7-9, the J gene TRBJ2-1; 10 nucleotides line up with TRBD1. In DNA, the CDR3 is TGTGCCAGCAGCCCCCCGGGACAGGGGACCAATGAGCAGTTCTTC. Amino acid sequence: CASSPPGQGTNEQFF.